This paragraph reports one TCR beta chain. Germline values: CDR1 SGHRS, CDR2 YFSETQ. V lost 4 bases to trimming and J lost 1 base, with 12 bases between them. The CDR3 spans 14 residues. Repertoires were generated with immunoSEQ multiplex PCR, while TCRdb's copy carries only in-frame clones and drops some. The sample yields over 200,000 clones, around 83% seen once. The data belong to a study of blood T cell repertoires in COVID-19. Sequenced input: peripheral blood. This TCR was sampled from a man older than 75 with acute or convalescent COVID-19. The V and J genes are TRBV5-1 and TRBJ2-7; D is perhaps TRBD2 (6 bases). This CDR3 reads CASSPLGGSYEQYF. The DNA of the CDR3 is TGCGCCAGCAGCCCCTTGGGGGGATCCTACGAGCAGTACTTC.